Shown below are 19 T cell receptor beta chains from a single sample sequenced in a study of tumor and adjacent non-tumor tissue in lung cancer. RNA was extracted from bulk tissue without any cell sorting. More than 3 cm separated this lung sample from the edge of the tumor. TCRbeta libraries were built with three rounds of nested PCR, modified from ARM-PCR. TCRdb redid the calling of the multiplex PCR reads with MiXCR, one entry per CDR3 protein. The sample records some 100,000 distinct CDR3 sequences, about 60% being singletons. The sample consisted of distant non-tumor lung tissue. These receptors came from a man aged 25-45 years with non-small cell lung cancer.

This clonotype was detected many times. V usage is TRBV20-1 and J usage is TRBJ2-7; D ambiguous. V lost 3 bases to trimming and J lost 1 base, with 13 bases between them. The V gene's germline CDR1 is DFQATT and CDR2 SNEGSKA (reference sequence). The CDR3 has 14 residues. CDR3 in DNA: TGCAGTGCTAGTCCTCCTTTGGGGTCCTACGAGCAGTACTTC. This translates into CSASPPLGSYEQYF.

The genes are TRBV7-3 and TRBJ2-5; 7 nucleotides align to TRBD1. Per germline, CDR1 SGHTA and CDR2 FQGTGA. With 5 bases clipped from V and 5 bases from J, the junction kept 5 bases outside the gene matches. The CDR3 is 13 residues long. CDR3 region: CASSVTGDETQYF. CDR3 nucleotide sequence: TGTGCCAGCAGCGTCACAGGGGACGAGACCCAGTACTTC.

V gene TRBV11-1 combines with J gene TRBJ2-2; D is perhaps TRBD2 (5 bases). The CDR3 totals 14 residues. V was pared by 3 bases and J by 6 bases, with 11 bases between. Germline V CDR1 and CDR2: SGHAT, FQDESV (reference sequence). Here the CDR3 DNA reads TGTGCCAGCAGCTTCAGAGTGAGGGCCGGGGAGCTGTTTTTT. This gives the protein CASSFRVRAGELFF.

The count of this clonotype is one. A much more abundant neighbour one base away suggests this may be a read error. Written as DNA, the CDR3 is TGCACCAGCAGCTTCTCTAGCTCCGAGCAGTACTTC. Protein product: CTSSFSSSEQYF. The chain employs TRBV5-1 and TRBJ2-7; weak D call: TRBD2 (5 bases). This CDR3 has 12 amino acids. Germline V gene data show CDR1 as SGHRS and CDR2 as YFSETQ.

This clonotype was recorded at least ten times. The V gene is TRBV12-3 or TRBV12-4, the J gene TRBJ2-7; D remains unclear. The CDR3 loop spans 11 amino acids. The V gene lost 6 bases and the J gene lost 2 bases, with 5 bases spanning the gap. The CDR3 sequence: CASSPAYEQYF. The CDR3 region has the DNA TGTGCCAGCAGCCCCGCCTACGAGCAGTACTTC.

Turning to this clonotype: The junction departs from the called germline gene at one end, perhaps through a read error. The V and J genes are TRBV11-1 and TRBJ2-1; no definite D call. The CDR3 sequence is 15 residues long. Germline-derived CDR1 and CDR2 are SGHAT and FQDESV (reference sequence). Here the CDR3 reads CASGLLSHNYNEQFF. The CDR3 nucleotides are TGTGCCAGCGGCTTACTGTCGCACAATTACAATGAGCAGTTCTTC.

Note on this clonotype: At one boundary the junction diverges from the germline segment, which might be a read error. The chain couples TRBV4-1 to TRBJ2-7; tentatively, D is TRBD1 (6 bases). The CDR3 is 14 amino acids. CDR1 is MGHRA, CDR2 YSYEKL, per germline. This CDR3 is CASSQRDNSYEQCF. The CDR3 bases are TGCGCCAGCAGCCAACGGGACAATTCCTACGAGCAGTGCTTC.

The chain uses TRBV11-2 and TRBJ2-1, with D tentatively TRBD1 or TRBD2 (6 bases each). Trimming took 7 bases from V and 12 from J, leaving 28 bases between them. The CDR3 extends over 16 amino acids. Germline values: CDR1 SGHAT, CDR2 FQNNGV. CDR3 DNA: TGTGCCAGCACCCCCATGTTGACCTGGCGGGGACACGGGCAGTTCTTC. Translating gives CASTPMLTWRGHGQFF.

To note about this clonotype: The CDR3 carries no conserved terminal phenylalanine or tryptophan, so it likely arises from a read error. The chain combines TRBV11-2 with TRBJ1-5; TRBD1 agrees at 9 bases. Germline lookup yields CDR1 SGHAT and CDR2 FQNNGV. This CDR3 contains 15 residues. J was trimmed by 6 bases and V by 5 bases; bases with no gene match: 8. CDR3 in amino acids: CASSPRTGESQPQHS. The CDR3 DNA sequence: TGTGCCAGCAGCCCCCGGACAGGGGAGAGTCAGCCCCAGCATTCT.

This clonotype was seen a few times. A much larger clonotype is one base distant, so this may be a read error. It is unclear where the CDR3 begins or ends on the DNA, so no DNA is shown, and the CDR3 is as TCRdb lists it. The CDR3 sequence is CASSPGRGHFGEQFF. The genes are TRBV12-3 or TRBV12-4 and TRBJ2-1; the listed D gene, TRBD1, was not tested against the DNA. The CDR3 extends over 15 residues, inclusive of both ends.

This clonotype was counted many times. The rearrangement links TRBV20-1 to TRBJ2-1; 14 bases map to TRBD2. The CDR3 contains 18 residues. CDR1 is DFQATT and CDR2 is SNEGSKA in the germline V gene (reference sequence). The J segment lost 3 bases and the V segment lost 6 bases, leaving 13 bases of the junction unmatched. CDR3 residues: CSASPGLAGGTRYNEQFF. CDR3 in DNA: TGCAGTGCCAGCCCCGGACTAGCGGGAGGTACCCGCTACAATGAGCAGTTCTTC.

This clonotype was found a few times. The chain uses TRBV20-1 and TRBJ1-5; perhaps TRBD1 as D (5 bases). Germline lookup yields CDR1 DFQATT and CDR2 SNEGSKA (reference sequence). The CDR3 is made up of 14 amino acids. The V end lost 5 bases, the J end lost 5 bases, and 16 bases lay between the germline ends. The CDR3 sequence is CSALARREDQPQHF. The DNA for the CDR3 is TGCAGTGCTCTGGCCCGCAGGGAAGATCAGCCCCAGCATTTT.

As concerns this clonotype: The CDR3 end shows no conserved phenylalanine or tryptophan, and so a read error is likely. The chain is built from TRBV11-2 and TRBJ2-1; possibly TRBD2 for D (6 bases). Germline V gene sequence: CDR1 SGHAT, CDR2 FQNNGV. With 8 bases removed from V and 11 bases from J, the gap between germline ends came to 25 bases. The CDR3 spans 15 residues. As DNA, the CDR3 is TGTGCCAGCGCTTCGGAGCGGGCCCTCTTGGGTAAGCAGTTCTCC. Encoded protein: CASASERALLGKQFS.

The gene calls are TRBV6-2 or TRBV6-3 and TRBJ2-1; 10 bases match TRBD2. After removal of 7 bases from V and 4 bases from J, the junction contained 10 bases not matched to a gene. Germline CDR1 and CDR2: MNHEY and SVGEGT. The CDR3 consists of 16 residues. Here the CDR3 reads CASKPSGLASYNEQFF. CDR3 in DNA: TGTGCCAGCAAACCGTCGGGACTAGCGAGTTACAATGAGCAGTTCTTC.

The rearrangement joins TRBV24-1 to TRBJ2-2; the match to TRBD2 covers 7 bases. The length of the CDR3 is 17 residues. The V gene end was trimmed by 3 bases and the J gene end by 11 bases; junction bases not matched to a gene: 17. The V gene's germline CDR1 is KGHDR and CDR2 SFDVKD. CDR3 in DNA: TGTGCCACCAGTGATAGTGAGGGGACTAAGGACACCTGTGAGCTGTTTTTT. Encoded protein: CATSDSEGTKDTCELFF.

The rearrangement uses TRBV12-3 or TRBV12-4 and TRBJ2-7; D unresolved. This CDR3 is 11 amino acids long. Trimming took off 8 bases at V and 4 bases at J, with 9 bases between the two ends. CDR3 nucleotide sequence: TGTGCCAGCTTGGGCCCGTACGAGCAGTACTTC. It translates to CASLGPYEQYF.

CDR3 sequence reads: CASTPTAPGCIYF. The CDR3 nucleotides read TGTGCCAGCACCCCTACCGCTCCGGGTTGCATCTACTTC. V is TRBV6-6 and J is TRBJ2-5; D uncertain. V was clipped by 7 bases and J by 14 bases, with 23 bases between them. The germline V gene encodes CDR1 MNHNY and CDR2 SVGAGI (reference sequence). The CDR3 has 13 residues.

This clonotype turned up a few times. The V call is TRBV7-2, the J call TRBJ2-5; unclear D gene. V gave up 4 bases and J gave up 5 bases, with 11 bases separating them. CDR1 and CDR2 from the germline V gene are SGHTA and FQGNSA. CDR3 size: 13 residues. The CDR3 coding sequence is TGTGCCAGCAGCTCTGGTATTGCGGAGACCCAGTACTTC. Amino acids: CASSSGIAETQYF. Variable domain in full (rest from reference TRBV7-2 and TRBJ2-5): GAGVSQSPSNKVTEKGKDVELRCDPISGHTALYWYRQSLGQGLEFLIYFQGNSAPDKSGLPSDRFSAERTGGSVSTLTIQRTQQEDSAVYLCASSSGIAETQYFGPGTRLLVL.

With respect to this clonotype: A read error may explain this, as a much larger clone is one base away. The chain joins TRBV7-8 to TRBJ2-7, with D tentatively TRBD2 (6 bases). The germline gives CDR1 SGHVS, CDR2 FQNEAQ. This CDR3 contains 14 residues. Trimming left V 1 base short and J 6 bases short, with 13 bases between. Here the CDR3 reads CASSLVCGAGEQYF. The CDR3 coding sequence is TGTGCCAGCAGCTTAGTTTGCGGGGCCGGCGAGCAGTACTTC.